This T cell receptor (beta chain) is from a study of CD8 T cells in Susac syndrome. Study-level background: Clinical remission applied to under ten sequenced Susac syndrome patients, and roughly 6 had active disease.

Sequencing of TCR beta was performed on blood CD8+ and CD4+ T cells. The authors negatively isolated CD8+ and CD4+ T cells and FACS-enriched TEMRA cells. An input of about 0.5 to 1 ug of RNA was subjected to reverse transcription using random hexamers. Coverage of TCR beta CDR3 amplification by immunoSEQ multiplex PCR extended to 54 Vbeta and 13 Jbeta. TCRdb itself ran the immunoSEQ multiplex PCR reads through MiXCR, one entry per CDR3 protein. The repertoire holds 95,000 to 150,000 distinct CDR3 sequences, with 96% as singletons. The sequence came from a human donor with Susac syndrome. Sequencing input: CD4+ T cells from PBMCs.

The DNA for the CDR3 is TGTGCCTGGACCTCGGGACTAGTCTACAATGAGCAGTTCTTC. Protein sequence: CAWTSGLVYNEQFF. This sequence joins TRBV30 and TRBJ2-1; TRBD2 aligns across 8 bases. The junction had 5 bases not matched to a gene; V was cut back by 4 bases and J by 3 bases. The CDR3 is 14 residues long. The germline gives CDR1 GTSNPN, CDR2 SVGIG (reference sequence).